Listed below are T cell receptor beta chains from one sample, sequenced in a study of T-cell reconstitution after alpha-beta-depleted transplantation in children. A single record per CDR3 protein comes from TCRdb applying MiXCR to the PCR reads. This sample yields about 360,000 distinct CDR3 sequences, of which roughly 15% are seen a single time; around 4% belongs to the top ten. The specimen comprised PBMCs, sampled from the stem cell graft. All receptors come from a human donor who donated a stem cell graft to a child with Fanconi anemia. CDR3s include the opening cysteine and the closing phenylalanine or tryptophan. The order of the fields is CDR3 length, clone size, V gene, J gene, D gene, CDR3 DNA, CDR3 protein. D genes are given only for firm matches. For some rows the clone size is stated as once, few or many, or as a class when expanded; others skip it.

len: 13; abundance: many; v_gene: TRBV4-3; j_gene: TRBJ2-3; d_gene: .; CDR3nt: TGCGCCAGCAGCCACCTACCGCCCGATACGCAGTATTTT; CDR3aa: CASSHLPPDTQYF
len: 15; abundance: .; v_gene: TRBV12-2; j_gene: TRBJ1-1; d_gene: .; CDR3nt: TGTGCAAGTCGCTCACAGGGCGGGGAGACCACTGAAGCTTTCTTT; CDR3aa: CASRSQGGETTEAFF
len: 13; abundance: .; v_gene: TRBV30; j_gene: TRBJ1-5; d_gene: .; CDR3nt: TGTGCCTGGAGTCTGGCAGATTCCCAGCCCCAGCATTTT; CDR3aa: CAWSLADSQPQHF
len: 15; abundance: .; v_gene: TRBV7-2; j_gene: TRBJ1-3; d_gene: .; CDR3nt: TGTGCCAGCAGCTTAGACCCACACTCTGGAAACACCATATATTTT; CDR3aa: CASSLDPHSGNTIYF
len: 19; abundance: .; v_gene: TRBV4-2; j_gene: TRBJ2-7; d_gene: TRBD2; CDR3nt: TGTGCCAGCAGCCTCTTCGTTGGGACTAGGGGGAATACCGCCTACGAGCAGTACTTC; CDR3aa: CASSLFVGTRGNTAYEQYF
len: 15; abundance: few; v_gene: TRBV20-1; j_gene: TRBJ1-6; d_gene: .; CDR3nt: TGCAGTGCTAGACGATCACCAACAGGGAATTCACCCCTCCACTTT; CDR3aa: CSARRSPTGNSPLHF
len: 13; abundance: few; v_gene: TRBV5-1; j_gene: TRBJ2-5; d_gene: .; CDR3nt: TGCGCCAGCAGTTCGGACGGCGGGGAGACCCAGTACTTC; CDR3aa: CASSSDGGETQYF
len: 16; abundance: few; v_gene: TRBV2; j_gene: TRBJ2-2; d_gene: TRBD2; CDR3nt: TGTGCCAGTCTTCCCGGAATAGCGGGGGACACCGGGGAGCTGTTTTTT; CDR3aa: CASLPGIAGDTGELFF
len: 14; abundance: many; v_gene: TRBV4-3; j_gene: TRBJ2-1; d_gene: .; CDR3nt: TGCGCCAGCAGCCAATCGGCAGCAAACAATGAGCAGTTCTTC; CDR3aa: CASSQSAANNEQFF
len: 15; abundance: .; v_gene: TRBV9; j_gene: TRBJ2-1; d_gene: .; CDR3nt: TGTGCCAGCAGCGTAAGGGGGACCTCCTACAATGAGCAGTTCTTC; CDR3aa: CASSVRGTSYNEQFF
len: 15; abundance: many; v_gene: TRBV27; j_gene: TRBJ2-2; d_gene: TRBD1; CDR3nt: TGTGCCAGCAGTTTATACAGGGGAGACACCGGGGAGCTGTTTTTT; CDR3aa: CASSLYRGDTGELFF
len: 16; abundance: few; v_gene: TRBV25-1; j_gene: TRBJ2-2; d_gene: .; CDR3nt: TGTGCCAGCAGTGAACTCCAGGGTTCGGCCGCCGGGGAGCTGTTTTTT; CDR3aa: CASSELQGSAAGELFF
len: 13; abundance: many; v_gene: TRBV5-1; j_gene: TRBJ2-5; d_gene: .; CDR3nt: TGCGCCAGCAGCCCCGCCGGAGGGTGGACCCAGTACTTC; CDR3aa: CASSPAGGWTQYF
len: 14; abundance: many; v_gene: TRBV10-3; j_gene: TRBJ1-1; d_gene: .; CDR3nt: TGTGCCATCAGTTCGCCAGGGCGGGAGACTGAAGCTTTCTTT; CDR3aa: CAISSPGRETEAFF
len: 15; abundance: .; v_gene: TRBV7-8; j_gene: TRBJ2-3; d_gene: .; CDR3nt: TGTGCCAGCAGCGCCTTATTGGGGGGCACAGATACGCAGTATTTT; CDR3aa: CASSALLGGTDTQYF
len: 14; abundance: many; v_gene: TRBV20-1; j_gene: TRBJ2-1; d_gene: .; CDR3nt: TGCAGTGCTAAAATACGGGGGTCCTACAATGAGCAGTTCTTC; CDR3aa: CSAKIRGSYNEQFF
len: 14; abundance: many; v_gene: TRBV4-3; j_gene: TRBJ2-1; d_gene: .; CDR3nt: TGCGCCAGCAGCCAAGATCGGAGCTACAATGAGCAGTTCTTC; CDR3aa: CASSQDRSYNEQFF
len: 15; abundance: .; v_gene: TRBV7-6; j_gene: TRBJ2-1; d_gene: .; CDR3nt: TGTGCCAGCAGCTCGACAGAAGACTCCTACAATGAGCAGTTCTTC; CDR3aa: CASSSTEDSYNEQFF
len: 13; abundance: many; v_gene: TRBV20-1; j_gene: TRBJ1-5; d_gene: .; CDR3nt: TGCAGTGCTAGAGGGGGCCCAAATCAGCCCCAGCATTTT; CDR3aa: CSARGGPNQPQHF
len: 13; abundance: .; v_gene: TRBV18; j_gene: TRBJ1-4; d_gene: .; CDR3nt: TGTGCCAGCTCACCTGCCTCTGGGGAAAAACTGTTTTTT; CDR3aa: CASSPASGEKLFF
len: 13; abundance: few; v_gene: TRBV20-1; j_gene: TRBJ1-5; d_gene: .; CDR3nt: TGCAGTACATCCGGGCAATATGGTGAGCCCCAGCATTTT; CDR3aa: CSTSGQYGEPQHF
len: 15; abundance: .; v_gene: TRBV20-1; j_gene: TRBJ2-3; d_gene: TRBD2; CDR3nt: TGCAGTGCCCCCGGGACTAGCGGGGGGGCAAATACGCAGTATTTT; CDR3aa: CSAPGTSGGANTQYF
len: 13; abundance: few; v_gene: TRBV20-1; j_gene: TRBJ2-3; d_gene: .; CDR3nt: TGCAGTGCTAGCCCCACCCCCGTGGATACGCAGTATTTT; CDR3aa: CSASPTPVDTQYF
len: 16; abundance: many; v_gene: TRBV5-1; j_gene: TRBJ2-5; d_gene: .; CDR3nt: TGCGCCAGCAGCTTGTATGGGGTACCTTCCAGGGAGACCCAGTACTTC; CDR3aa: CASSLYGVPSRETQYF
len: 15; abundance: .; v_gene: TRBV4-3; j_gene: TRBJ1-1; d_gene: .; CDR3nt: TGCGCCAGCAGTGGCACAAAAACGGTGAACACTGAAGCTTTCTTT; CDR3aa: CASSGTKTVNTEAFF
len: 15; abundance: few; v_gene: TRBV4-2; j_gene: TRBJ1-1; d_gene: .; CDR3nt: TGTGCCAGCAGCCAAGAGGCGAGCATGAACACTGAAGCTTTCTTT; CDR3aa: CASSQEASMNTEAFF
len: 16; abundance: .; v_gene: TRBV3-1; j_gene: TRBJ1-3; d_gene: .; CDR3nt: TGTGCCAGCAGCCAAGGCCCCGGGACATCTGGAAACACCATATATTTT; CDR3aa: CASSQGPGTSGNTIYF
len: 15; abundance: .; v_gene: TRBV14; j_gene: TRBJ2-2; d_gene: TRBD1; CDR3nt: TGTGCCAGCAGCACGATGACAGGGGTCACCGGGGAGCTGTTTTTT; CDR3aa: CASSTMTGVTGELFF
len: 16; abundance: .; v_gene: TRBV5-5; j_gene: TRBJ2-3; d_gene: TRBD2; CDR3nt: TGTGCCAGCAGCTTGGGAGCGGGGGCCCTGAGAGATACGCAGTATTTT; CDR3aa: CASSLGAGALRDTQYF
len: 16; abundance: few; v_gene: TRBV29-1; j_gene: TRBJ2-5; d_gene: .; CDR3nt: TGCAGCGTTGCAGGGGTCTCGGGTCGAATTCCGGAGACCCAGTACTTC; CDR3aa: CSVAGVSGRIPETQYF
len: 15; abundance: .; v_gene: TRBV5-1; j_gene: TRBJ2-3; d_gene: .; CDR3nt: TGCGCCAGCAGCCCAGGGACGCCAAGCACAGATACGCAGTATTTT; CDR3aa: CASSPGTPSTDTQYF
len: 12; abundance: many; v_gene: TRBV29-1; j_gene: TRBJ2-1; d_gene: TRBD2; CDR3nt: TGCAGCGTTGAGGCTAGCGGGAATGAGCAGTTCTTC; CDR3aa: CSVEASGNEQFF
len: 13; abundance: .; v_gene: TRBV20-1; j_gene: TRBJ1-2; d_gene: .; CDR3nt: TGCAGTGCTAGTGCTGGGAGGGACTATGGCTACACCTTC; CDR3aa: CSASAGRDYGYTF
len: 14; abundance: .; v_gene: TRBV7-2; j_gene: TRBJ2-5; d_gene: .; CDR3nt: TGTGCCAGCAGCTTAAACGGGCAGGGGGGGACCCAGTACTTC; CDR3aa: CASSLNGQGGTQYF
len: 15; abundance: .; v_gene: TRBV7-6; j_gene: TRBJ2-1; d_gene: .; CDR3nt: TGTGCCAGCAGCTCCCCCCGAGGGCCCTACAATGAGCAGTTCTTC; CDR3aa: CASSSPRGPYNEQFF
len: 13; abundance: few; v_gene: TRBV11-2; j_gene: TRBJ2-5; d_gene: TRBD1; CDR3nt: TGTGCCAGCAGCCCGGGACAGACAGAGACCCAGTACTTC; CDR3aa: CASSPGQTETQYF
len: 14; abundance: .; v_gene: TRBV6-1; j_gene: TRBJ2-1; d_gene: .; CDR3nt: TGTGCCAGCAGCCCAGGCCGCCTCGTCAATGAGCAGTTCTTC; CDR3aa: CASSPGRLVNEQFF
len: 14; abundance: few; v_gene: TRBV7-6; j_gene: TRBJ2-2; d_gene: .; CDR3nt: TGTGCCAGCACCTCTCAGAGAGCCACCGGGGAGCTGTTTTTT; CDR3aa: CASTSQRATGELFF
len: 12; abundance: many; v_gene: TRBV27; j_gene: TRBJ2-1; d_gene: .; CDR3nt: TGTGCCAGCAGGCGAAAACTCGGTGAGCAGTTCTTC; CDR3aa: CASRRKLGEQFF
len: 13; abundance: .; v_gene: TRBV5-6; j_gene: TRBJ2-1; d_gene: TRBD1; CDR3nt: TGTGCCAGCCGGGACAGGCCTTACAATGAGCAGTTCTTC; CDR3aa: CASRDRPYNEQFF
len: 15; abundance: few; v_gene: TRBV6-5; j_gene: TRBJ2-5; d_gene: .; CDR3nt: TGTGCCAGCAGTTACCGCCGGACGGATCAAGAGACCCAGTACTTC; CDR3aa: CASSYRRTDQETQYF